These T cell receptor beta chains were read from a single sample in a study of CD8 T cells in Susac syndrome. MiXCR, applied by TCRdb to the immunoSEQ multiplex PCR reads, yields one record per CDR3 protein. The sample lists roughly 200,000 distinct CDR3 sequences, approximately 94% occurring once. What was sequenced was CD4+ T cells from PBMCs. The receptor source for this set is a human donor with Susac syndrome. Both conserved end residues are part of each CDR3. The order of the fields is D gene, clone size, V gene, J gene, CDR3 protein, CDR3 DNA. D genes are given only for firm matches. Expanded clones get a size class; other rows say once, few or many, or leave the size out.

d_call: NA; clone_size: NA; v_call: TRBV12-3/TRBV12-4; j_call: TRBJ2-2; cdr3_aa: CASRGTGNTGELFF; cdr3_nt: TGTGCCAGCAGGGGGACTGGGAACACCGGGGAGCTGTTTTTT
d_call: NA; clone_size: NA; v_call: TRBV3-1; j_call: TRBJ2-7; cdr3_aa: CASRIQTDTYEQYF; cdr3_nt: TGTGCCAGCAGAATCCAGACGGACACCTACGAGCAGTACTTC
d_call: NA; clone_size: NA; v_call: TRBV24-1; j_call: TRBJ2-3; cdr3_aa: CATSDTLQGADTQYF; cdr3_nt: TGTGCCACCAGTGATACACTACAGGGAGCTGATACGCAGTATTTT
d_call: TRBD1; clone_size: once; v_call: TRBV7-2; j_call: TRBJ2-5; cdr3_aa: CASSGRDRGKQTQYF; cdr3_nt: TGTGCCAGCAGCGGAAGGGACAGGGGGAAGCAGACCCAGTACTTC
d_call: NA; clone_size: few; v_call: TRBV7-2; j_call: TRBJ1-1; cdr3_aa: CASSLPGGDTEAFF; cdr3_nt: TGTGCCAGCAGCTTGCCCGGGGGGGACACTGAAGCTTTCTTT
d_call: NA; clone_size: NA; v_call: TRBV4-3; j_call: TRBJ1-2; cdr3_aa: CASSQGGTLGRGYTF; cdr3_nt: TGCGCCAGCAGCCAAGGAGGGACCTTGGGTCGGGGCTACACCTTC
d_call: NA; clone_size: NA; v_call: TRBV6-5; j_call: TRBJ2-3; cdr3_aa: CASSSGTAVTDTQYF; cdr3_nt: TGTGCCAGCAGTTCGGGGACGGCGGTCACAGATACGCAGTATTTT
d_call: NA; clone_size: NA; v_call: TRBV24-1; j_call: TRBJ2-3; cdr3_aa: CATSDLVGHTDTQYF; cdr3_nt: TGTGCCACCAGTGATTTAGTAGGGCACACAGATACGCAGTATTTT
d_call: NA; clone_size: NA; v_call: TRBV2; j_call: TRBJ2-7; cdr3_aa: CASSADGTYEQYF; cdr3_nt: TGTGCCAGCAGTGCGGACGGGACCTACGAGCAGTACTTC
d_call: NA; clone_size: NA; v_call: TRBV7-2; j_call: TRBJ2-1; cdr3_aa: CASSRDVNNEQFF; cdr3_nt: TGTGCCAGCAGCAGGGACGTTAACAATGAGCAGTTCTTC
d_call: NA; clone_size: NA; v_call: TRBV4-1; j_call: TRBJ1-5; cdr3_aa: CASSQYTGNQPQHF; cdr3_nt: TGCGCCAGCAGCCAATATACAGGGAATCAGCCCCAGCATTTT
d_call: TRBD1; clone_size: few; v_call: TRBV7-9; j_call: TRBJ1-5; cdr3_aa: CASSLGTGTQPQHF; cdr3_nt: TGTGCCAGCAGCTTAGGGACAGGGACCCAGCCCCAGCATTTT
d_call: NA; clone_size: NA; v_call: TRBV5-8; j_call: TRBJ1-6; cdr3_aa: CASFVIAPSPLHF; cdr3_nt: TGTGCCAGCTTCGTGATTGCGCCCTCACCCCTCCACTTT
d_call: NA; clone_size: NA; v_call: TRBV5-1; j_call: TRBJ1-2; cdr3_aa: CASSLGTGLGTDYTF; cdr3_nt: TGCGCCAGCAGCTTGGGTACAGGGCTCGGTACCGACTACACCTTC
d_call: TRBD1; clone_size: NA; v_call: TRBV3-1; j_call: TRBJ1-2; cdr3_aa: CASSQGHETGGRYTF; cdr3_nt: TGTGCCAGCAGCCAAGGCCATGAAACAGGGGGACGCTACACCTTC
d_call: NA; clone_size: NA; v_call: TRBV29-1; j_call: TRBJ2-4; cdr3_aa: CSVVGQGKNIQYF; cdr3_nt: TGCAGCGTTGTCGGCCAGGGCAAAAACATTCAGTACTTC
d_call: NA; clone_size: NA; v_call: TRBV3-1; j_call: TRBJ2-5; cdr3_aa: CASSQTGGTQYF; cdr3_nt: TGTGCCAGCAGCCAGACTGGAGGGACCCAGTACTTC
d_call: NA; clone_size: NA; v_call: TRBV3-1; j_call: TRBJ2-7; cdr3_aa: CASSQDWPGLTYEQYF; cdr3_nt: TGTGCCAGCAGCCAAGATTGGCCAGGGTTAACCTACGAGCAGTACTTC
d_call: NA; clone_size: NA; v_call: TRBV6-2/TRBV6-3; j_call: TRBJ2-7; cdr3_aa: CASSDRREGYEQYF; cdr3_nt: TGTGCCAGCAGTGACCGCAGGGAAGGCTACGAGCAGTACTTC
d_call: NA; clone_size: NA; v_call: TRBV7-9; j_call: TRBJ2-2; cdr3_aa: CASSFTRPGTGELFF; cdr3_nt: TGTGCCAGCAGCTTTACCAGACCGGGGACCGGGGAGCTGTTTTTT
d_call: TRBD2; clone_size: NA; v_call: TRBV4-3; j_call: TRBJ2-1; cdr3_aa: CASSQDTRRGAYNEQFF; cdr3_nt: TGCGCCAGCAGCCAAGACACTAGACGGGGGGCCTACAATGAGCAGTTCTTC
d_call: NA; clone_size: NA; v_call: TRBV29-1; j_call: TRBJ1-1; cdr3_aa: CSVGLGDTEAFF; cdr3_nt: TGCAGCGTTGGGCTTGGGGACACTGAAGCTTTCTTT
d_call: TRBD1; clone_size: NA; v_call: TRBV15; j_call: TRBJ2-5; cdr3_aa: CATSSPQGAIETQYF; cdr3_nt: TGTGCCACCAGCTCCCCGCAGGGGGCAATCGAGACCCAGTACTTC
d_call: NA; clone_size: NA; v_call: TRBV7-2; j_call: TRBJ2-1; cdr3_aa: CASSLTGAGAPTNEQFF; cdr3_nt: TGTGCCAGCAGCTTAACAGGCGCAGGGGCCCCGACAAATGAGCAGTTCTTC
d_call: NA; clone_size: once; v_call: TRBV30; j_call: TRBJ1-5; cdr3_aa: CAWSVLNAGQGPQHF; cdr3_nt: TGTGCCTGGAGTGTACTAAATGCAGGCCAGGGGCCCCAGCATTTT
d_call: TRBD1; clone_size: once; v_call: TRBV4-2; j_call: TRBJ1-4; cdr3_aa: CASSQGGQGREKLFF; cdr3_nt: TGTGCCAGCAGCCAAGGGGGACAGGGTCGTGAAAAACTGTTTTTT
d_call: TRBD1; clone_size: once; v_call: TRBV20-1; j_call: TRBJ2-7; cdr3_aa: CSARGGQGASYEQYF; cdr3_nt: TGCAGTGCTAGAGGAGGTCAGGGGGCCTCCTACGAGCAGTACTTC
d_call: TRBD2; clone_size: NA; v_call: TRBV4-3; j_call: TRBJ2-7; cdr3_aa: CASSQELSGGPEQYF; cdr3_nt: TGCGCCAGCAGCCAAGAACTTAGCGGGGGGCCTGAGCAGTACTTC
d_call: NA; clone_size: NA; v_call: TRBV5-4; j_call: TRBJ2-1; cdr3_aa: CASSLERSNEQFF; cdr3_nt: TGTGCCAGCAGCTTGGAGAGGTCCAATGAGCAGTTCTTC
d_call: NA; clone_size: NA; v_call: TRBV7-9; j_call: TRBJ1-2; cdr3_aa: CASSGVGYGYTF; cdr3_nt: TGTGCCAGCAGCGGCGTCGGCTATGGCTACACCTTC
d_call: TRBD1; clone_size: NA; v_call: TRBV7-6; j_call: TRBJ1-2; cdr3_aa: CASSPGQGFDYGYTF; cdr3_nt: TGTGCCAGCAGCCCCGGACAGGGTTTCGACTATGGCTACACCTTC
d_call: NA; clone_size: NA; v_call: TRBV12-3/TRBV12-4; j_call: TRBJ1-1; cdr3_aa: CASSESGWGTEAFF; cdr3_nt: TGTGCCAGCAGTGAGTCCGGATGGGGTACTGAAGCTTTCTTT
d_call: NA; clone_size: NA; v_call: TRBV29-1; j_call: TRBJ2-1; cdr3_aa: CSVDGTLDEQFF; cdr3_nt: TGCAGCGTTGATGGGACACTCGATGAGCAGTTCTTC
d_call: NA; clone_size: NA; v_call: TRBV3-1; j_call: TRBJ1-1; cdr3_aa: CASSQDGGRTEAFF; cdr3_nt: TGTGCCAGCAGCCAAGATGGGGGGCGGACTGAAGCTTTCTTT
d_call: NA; clone_size: NA; v_call: TRBV29-1; j_call: TRBJ2-7; cdr3_aa: CSVEDDWQGYEQYF; cdr3_nt: TGCAGCGTTGAAGATGATTGGCAGGGCTACGAGCAGTACTTC
d_call: NA; clone_size: NA; v_call: TRBV19; j_call: TRBJ2-1; cdr3_aa: CASSISVGEQFF; cdr3_nt: TGTGCCAGTAGTATTTCCGTGGGTGAGCAGTTCTTC
d_call: NA; clone_size: NA; v_call: TRBV6-6; j_call: TRBJ1-2; cdr3_aa: CASSPPNHYGYTF; cdr3_nt: TGTGCCAGCAGTCCGCCTAACCACTATGGCTACACCTTC